This T cell receptor (beta chain) was identified during a study of blood T cell repertoires in COVID-19. TCRdb's table, derived via immunoSEQ multiplex PCR, lists solely in-frame clones and lacks some. The sample holds hundreds of thousands of clones; roughly 90% are singletons and the top ten take roughly 2.6%. Looked up from germline, CDR1 is MNHEY and CDR2 is SVGAGI. The germline V and J ends were trimmed by 6 bases and 8 bases, with 19 bases remaining between them. The CDR3 loop spans 14 amino acids. The sequenced sample was PBMCs or T cells enriched from blood (not recorded which). The chain uses TRBV6-5 and TRBJ1-1; TRBD1 is a possible D gene (5 bases). The sequence came from a man in his 60s who had recovered from COVID-19. The CDR3 DNA reads as TGTGCCAGCAGACCCGGGAGGAGCGGGGGAGAAGCTTTCTTT. It encodes CASRPGRSGGEAFF.